This section outlines one T cell receptor (beta chain) sequence together with its context. The antigen is unknown. For every subset, genomic DNA was evenly distributed across several immunoSEQ plates. The method was immunoSEQ multiplex PCR; TCRdb's version includes in-frame clones alone and lacks a portion of them. This table has about 2,200,000 clones, approximately 94% appearing once. This specimen belongs to a study of shared clonotypes between healthy human individuals. Only CD45RO-negative cells positively selected for CCR7 counted as naive CD8 cells, so terminally differentiated effector memory CD45RA+ cells were excluded. This CDR3 spans 19 amino acids. Trimming removed 3 bases from V and 4 bases from J, with 24 bases in between. Looked up from germline, CDR1 is MDHEN and CDR2 is SYDVKM. General study results and limits: Clonotypes which were not shared had lower generation probabilities than clonotypes that all four donors shared. Naive subsets usually exceeded memory subsets in estimated richness.

The clonotype was recovered from a man aged 18 to 29 in good health. Some clones in this sample may be carry-over from other donors' samples. Material: naive CD8+ T cells from PBMCs. The chain has TRBV28 and TRBJ2-2; tentative D call: TRBD2 (5 bases). The CDR3 here is CASSFGGFRGLEGTGELFF. In nucleotides, the CDR3 is TGTGCCAGCAGTTTCGGTGGGTTCCGCGGGCTCGAGGGCACCGGGGAGCTGTTTTTT.